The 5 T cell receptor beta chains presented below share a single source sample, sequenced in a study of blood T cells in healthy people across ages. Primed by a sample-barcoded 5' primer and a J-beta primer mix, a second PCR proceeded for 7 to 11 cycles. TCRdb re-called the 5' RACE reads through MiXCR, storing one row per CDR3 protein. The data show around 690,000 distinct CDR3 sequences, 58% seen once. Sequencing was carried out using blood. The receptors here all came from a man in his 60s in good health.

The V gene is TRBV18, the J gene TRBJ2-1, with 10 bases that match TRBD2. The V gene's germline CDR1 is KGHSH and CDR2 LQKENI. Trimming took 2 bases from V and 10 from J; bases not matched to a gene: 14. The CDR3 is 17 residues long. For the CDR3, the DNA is TGTGCCAGCTCACCAGTGGTAGCGGGGGGCGCCCGAGGCGAGCAGTTCTTC. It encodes CASSPVVAGGARGEQFF.

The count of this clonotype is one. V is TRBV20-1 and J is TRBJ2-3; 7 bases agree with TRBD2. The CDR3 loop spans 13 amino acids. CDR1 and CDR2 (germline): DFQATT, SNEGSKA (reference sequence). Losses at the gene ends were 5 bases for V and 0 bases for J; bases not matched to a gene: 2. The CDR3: CSALRGSTDTQYF. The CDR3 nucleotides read TGCAGTGCTTTGCGGGGGAGCACAGATACGCAGTATTTT.

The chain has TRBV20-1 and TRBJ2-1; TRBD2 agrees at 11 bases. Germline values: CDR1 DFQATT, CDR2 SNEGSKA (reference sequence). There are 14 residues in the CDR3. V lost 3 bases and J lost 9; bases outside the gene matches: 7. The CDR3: CSASKLAGGGEQFF. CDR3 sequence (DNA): TGCAGTGCTAGTAAGCTAGCGGGGGGTGGTGAGCAGTTCTTC.

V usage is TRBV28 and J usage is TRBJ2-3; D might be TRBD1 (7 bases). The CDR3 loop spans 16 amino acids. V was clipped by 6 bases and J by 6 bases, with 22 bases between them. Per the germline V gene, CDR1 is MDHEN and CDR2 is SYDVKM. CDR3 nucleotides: TGTGCCAGCAGCCCCGCCGGGGGCAGGGGGTCGGATACGCAGTATTTT. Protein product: CASSPAGGRGSDTQYF.

The CDR3 loop reads CASSTGTGGFNTEAFF. The DNA of the CDR3 is TGCGCCAGCAGCACAGGGACAGGGGGCTTTAACACTGAAGCTTTCTTT. The V and J genes are TRBV5-1 and TRBJ1-1, with 12 bases that match TRBD1. The CDR3 has 16 residues. The germline CDR1 and CDR2 sequences are SGHRS and YFSETQ. Trimming took 4 bases from V and 2 from J; bases not matched to a gene: 6.